This T cell receptor beta chain was found in a study of blood T cells in healthy people across ages. As regards this clonotype: The antigen remains undetermined.

For the second PCR, which ran for about 7 to 11 cycles, a sample-barcoded 5' primer and a J-beta primer mix were used. TCRdb called the 5' RACE reads again in MiXCR, with one record for every CDR3 protein. The sample records roughly 900,000 distinct CDR3 sequences, around 49% being singletons. Whole-study findings and limits: Naive T cell percentage showed a strong correlation with the diversity of TCR beta. Changes seen in expanded clonotypes were possibly confounded by donor CMV status left unknown.

About 9.6 milliliters of peripheral blood were drawn from each donor into EDTA-treated tubes. The sequenced sample consisted of blood. This TCR was sampled from a man aged 30-40 years in good health.

The CDR3 sequence is CAWRKGAGAYEQYF. CDR3 sequence (DNA): TGTGCCTGGAGAAAGGGTGCAGGGGCGTACGAGCAGTACTTC. J is TRBJ2-7 and V is TRBV30, with D possibly TRBD1 on 6 matching bases. Trimming left V 3 bases short and J 4 bases short, with 16 bases between. Per germline, CDR1 GTSNPN and CDR2 SVGIG (reference sequence). This CDR3 is built from 14 residues.